This entry features one T cell receptor (beta chain) sequence. The trim removed 4 bases at V and 5 bases at J, leaving 5 bases unmatched. Germline CDR1 SGHAT, CDR2 FQNNGV. There are 16 residues in the CDR3. Via MiXCR, TCRdb re-called the 5' RACE reads, giving one row per CDR3 protein. The repertoire holds 1,800,000 or so distinct CDR3 sequences, with 25% to 35% as singletons. The data were obtained in a study of identical twins. V is TRBV11-2 and J is TRBJ2-1, with 13 positions matching TRBD2. The receptor was derived from a newborn girl in good health. The sequencing sample was made of cord blood. The CDR3 sequence is CASSSRTSGSNNEQFF. CDR3 bases: TGTGCCAGCAGCTCTCGGACTAGCGGGAGCAACAATGAGCAGTTCTTC.